Listed here is a single TCR beta chain. These data originate in a study of blood T cell repertoires in COVID-19. Study details: From T cells, B-cell-depleted T cells, or PBMCs came the material, which was cDNA or gDNA.

CDR1 is MNHEY, CDR2 SVGAGI, per germline. The ends were cut back, 2 bases at V and 8 bases at J, with 7 bases in the middle. There are 13 residues in the CDR3. In the study's own analysis: Using reference gene primer amplification, nucleated cell counts were estimated. Here immunoSEQ multiplex PCR was the method, and the copy in TCRdb shows in-frame clones only, minus some. The V and J calls and the clone size are those of that table, but D and trimming were determined from the DNA. The data show fewer than 50,000 clones, nearly 80% seen once. Source material: peripheral blood. This receptor was identified in a man between 70 and 80 years old with acute or convalescent COVID-19. The chain is built from TRBV6-5 and TRBJ1-6; D is ambiguous. The CDR3 here is CASSYGGDSPLHF. For the CDR3, the DNA is TGTGCCAGCAGTTACGGCGGAGATTCACCCCTCCACTTT.